This T cell receptor (beta chain) was identified in a study of blood T cell repertoires in COVID-19. The overall study: COVID-19 samples from acute and convalescent phases originated in the United States, Italy and Spain. PBMCs, B-cell-depleted T cells, or T cells were the source of the cDNA or gDNA that made up the material.

V dropped 0 bases and J dropped 4 bases, with 7 bases sitting between them. The germline gives CDR1 MNHEY, CDR2 SVGAGI. The CDR3 consists of 13 residues. Authors' analysis steps: Reference gene primer amplification gave estimated nucleated cell counts. Here immunoSEQ multiplex PCR was the method, and the copy in TCRdb shows in-frame clones only, minus some. That table furnishes V, J and clone size, whereas the DNA furnished D and trimming. This sample has roughly 260,000 clones; under 90% occur once, and the top ten carry less than 4%. This chain uses TRBV6-5 with TRBJ2-7; a possible D gene is TRBD1 (6 bases). The sequenced material came from peripheral blood. This TCR derives from a woman aged 18-29 years with acute or convalescent COVID-19. CDR3 in amino acids: CASSYSGAYEQYF. The CDR3 DNA is TGTGCCAGCAGTTACTCGGGGGCTTACGAGCAGTACTTC.